This T cell receptor (beta chain) was found in a study of early T cells in non-severe SARS-CoV-2 infection. This clonotype was observed many times. The CDR3 length is 15 residues. Trimming cost V 1 base and J 3 bases; bases outside gene matches: 2. Looked up from germline, CDR1 is SGHVS and CDR2 is FNYEAQ. MiXCR, applied by TCRdb to the 5' RACE reads, yields one record per CDR3 protein. Seen here are tens of thousands of distinct CDR3 sequences, about 4.5% observed once, and the top ten hold 15% to 20%. The rearrangement joins TRBV7-6 to TRBJ2-3; 9 bases align to TRBD1. This receptor was taken from an adult who was a healthcare worker with PCR-confirmed SARS-CoV-2 infection or an uninfected control (not recorded which). Input material: whole blood. The CDR3, as DNA: TGTGCCAGCAGCTTAGGGACAGGGGAAACAGATACGCAGTATTTT. Amino acid sequence: CASSLGTGETDTQYF. The variable domain in full, completed from reference TRBV7-6 and TRBJ2-3, reads GAGVSQSPRYKVTKRGQDVALRCDPISGHVSLYWYRQALGQGPEFLTYFNYEAQQDKSGLPNDRFSAERPEGSISTLTIQRTEQRDSAMYRCASSLGTGETDTQYFGPGTRLTVL.